The 10 T cell receptor beta chains listed next were all sequenced from one sample in a study of shared clonotypes between healthy human individuals. Method: immunoSEQ multiplex PCR; TCRdb's copy keeps in-frame clones and lacks some. The repertoire holds 450,000 to 700,000 clones, with around 95% as singletons. The naive CD8 population came from CD45RO-negative cells selected for CCR7, without terminally differentiated effector memory CD45RA+ cells. The sequenced material came from naive CD8+ T cells sorted from blood. Receptors were obtained from a woman in her 30s in good health.

V and J are TRBV5-4 and TRBJ2-1; 8 bases agree with TRBD2. V dropped 4 bases and J dropped 7; count of bases not matched to a gene: 13. The germline gives CDR1 SGHNT, CDR2 YYREEE (reference sequence). The CDR3 contains 16 residues. Here the CDR3 reads CASSVWGGRSVNEQFF. The DNA for the CDR3 is TGTGCCAGCAGCGTATGGGGCGGGAGGTCCGTTAATGAGCAGTTCTTC. Variable domain in full (rest from reference TRBV5-4 and TRBJ2-1): ETGVTQSPTHLIKTRGQQVTLRCSSQSGHNTVSWYQQALGQGPQFIFQYYREEENGRGNFPPRFSGLQFPNYSSELNVNALELDDSALYLCASSVWGGRSVNEQFFGPGTRLTVL.

This clone occurred once. CDR3 DNA sequence: TGTGCCAGCAGTAACCGACAGGGGGAAGAAGCTTTCTTT. It encodes CASSNRQGEEAFF. This chain connects TRBV6-5 to TRBJ1-1, with 9 bases lining up with TRBD1. V lost 5 bases and J lost 8; bases outside the gene matches: 6. CDR1 is MNHEY and CDR2 is SVGAGI in the germline V gene. The CDR3 loop spans 13 amino acids.

V gene TRBV19 combines with J gene TRBJ2-3; 7 bases match TRBD2. Per the germline V gene, CDR1 is LNHDA and CDR2 is SQIVND (reference sequence). The CDR3 totals 16 residues. The trim removed 2 bases at V and 5 bases at J, leaving 10 bases unmatched. As DNA, the CDR3 is TGTGCCAGTAGTATACTGGCGGGAGTTGATAAAGATACGCAGTATTTT. Translation gives CASSILAGVDKDTQYF.

The chain combines TRBV9 with TRBJ1-4; a weak D match, TRBD1 (6 bases). This CDR3 is built from 14 residues. The germline V and J ends were trimmed by 3 bases and 8 bases, with 14 bases remaining between them. In germline, CDR1 is SGDLS, CDR2 YYNGEE. This chain's CDR3 is CASSAQGMGEKLFF. The CDR3 DNA reads TGTGCCAGCAGCGCCCAGGGGATGGGCGAAAAACTGTTTTTT.

This chain connects TRBV9 to TRBJ2-7; a possible D gene is TRBD2 (5 bases). Trimming removed 0 bases from V and 5 bases from J, with 9 bases in between. CDR1 and CDR2 (germline): SGDLS, YYNGEE. This CDR3 is 13 amino acids long. CDR3 loop: CASSVGGFDEQYF. The CDR3 region has the DNA TGTGCCAGCAGCGTAGGAGGGTTCGACGAGCAGTACTTC. Full variable domain (outside the CDR3, taken from reference TRBV9 and TRBJ2-7): DSGVTQTPKHLITATGQRVTLRCSPRSGDLSVYWYQQSLDQGLQFLIQYYNGEERAKGNILERFSAQQFPDLHSELNLSSLELGDSALYFCASSVGGFDEQYFGPGTRLTVT.

V and J are TRBV7-6 and TRBJ2-7; 9 bases line up with TRBD2. Germline V lookup: CDR1 SGHVS, CDR2 FNYEAQ. J lost 4 bases, V lost 5 bases, and 9 bases had no gene match. The CDR3 has 15 residues. The CDR3 DNA reads as TGTGCCAGCAGCCTAGGCGGGGGGGTTGATTACGAGCAGTACTTC. It yields the protein CASSLGGGVDYEQYF.

The rearrangement uses TRBV6-5 and TRBJ1-5, with unresolved D. V was clipped by 6 bases and J by 1 base, with 13 bases between them. Germline V gene lookup returns CDR1 MNHEY and CDR2 SVGAGI. CDR3 size: 15 residues. The CDR3 region has the DNA TGTGCCAGCAGCCCCCTTCCGGGAAGCAATCAGCCCCAGCATTTT. Amino acid sequence: CASSPLPGSNQPQHF.

The V and J genes are TRBV10-3 and TRBJ2-7, with 7 bases lining up with TRBD1. Germline assignment: CDR1 ENHRY and CDR2 SYGVKD. The ends lost 9 bases at V and 3 bases at J; junction bases unmatched: 8. CDR3 size: 13 residues. CDR3 in amino acids: CAIRQGSSYEQYF. Here the CDR3 DNA reads TGTGCCATACGACAGGGATCAAGCTACGAGCAGTACTTC.

The V call is TRBV6-1, the J call TRBJ1-1; D remains unclear. Germline V gene lookup returns CDR1 MNHNS and CDR2 SASEGT. The CDR3 is 14 residues long. Between the trimmed V and J ends, which lost 4 bases and 0 bases, there was a span of 9 bases. The CDR3 loop reads CASSGSRMNTEAFF. The CDR3 region has the DNA TGTGCCAGCAGTGGTTCCAGGATGAACACTGAAGCTTTCTTT.

The chain recombines TRBV9 with TRBJ2-7; possible D gene TRBD1, 6 bases. Germline CDR1 reads SGDLS; CDR2 reads YYNGEE. V was cut by 7 bases and J by 0 bases, with 14 bases left in between. The CDR3 covers 14 residues. The CDR3 nucleotides are TGTGCCAGCTCCCTCGGGGACAACTCCTACGAGCAGTACTTC. This sequence encodes CASSLGDNSYEQYF.